This is a list of T cell receptor beta chains from one sample in a study of CD8 T cells in ankylosing spondylitis. TCRdb re-called the 5' RACE reads through MiXCR, storing one row per CDR3 protein. The sample holds roughly 300,000 distinct CDR3 sequences, around 7.6% seen once. Sequences were obtained from blood, either unsorted or a sorted T cell fraction (not recorded which). These receptors were taken from a male donor with ankylosing spondylitis. Both conserved end residues are part of each CDR3. A D gene is named only where the DNA matches it firmly. For some rows the clone size is stated as once, few or many, or as a class when expanded; others skip it.

j_gene	v_gene	d_gene	abundance	CDR3nt	CDR3aa
TRBJ2-7	TRBV5-1	TRBD1	few	TGCGCCAGCAGTTTGGGGTCGGGACAGGGGGCCGAGCAGTACTTC	CASSLGSGQGAEQYF
TRBJ1-1	TRBV29-1	NA	many	TGCAGCGTCCGGAGGGACCGCCTCACTGAAGCTTTCTTT	CSVRRDRLTEAFF
TRBJ2-1	TRBV3-1	NA	many	TGTGCCAGCAGCCACGACAGTTACAATGAGCAGTTCTTC	CASSHDSYNEQFF
TRBJ2-7	TRBV11-2	NA	NA	TGTGCCAGCAGATCCCCCGAGGGCGTCCGCTCCTACGAGCAGTACTTC	CASRSPEGVRSYEQYF
TRBJ2-4	TRBV19	TRBD2	NA	TGTGCCAGTAGTATTGGGACTAGCGGAAACATTCAGTACTTC	CASSIGTSGNIQYF
TRBJ1-6	TRBV29-1	NA	few	TGCAGCGTGAGGGGCTCCTATAATTCACCCCTCCACTTT	CSVRGSYNSPLHF
TRBJ2-2	TRBV10-3	NA	few	TGTGCCATCAAGCGACCAGCCGGGGAGCTGTTTTTT	CAIKRPAGELFF
TRBJ1-2	TRBV18	TRBD1	few	TGTGCCAGCTCAAAAGACAGGGACCACGGCTACACCTTC	CASSKDRDHGYTF
TRBJ2-3	TRBV12-3/TRBV12-4	NA	many	TGTGCCAGCAGAGCCAGCCGCACAGATACGCAGTATTTT	CASRASRTDTQYF
TRBJ2-5	TRBV5-5	NA	NA	TGTGCCAGCAGCTTGGCGCACCTACAAGAGACCCAGTACTTC	CASSLAHLQETQYF
TRBJ2-3	TRBV12-3/TRBV12-4	NA	many	TGTGCCAGCAAACAGACACCGGGATCGCAGTATTTT	CASKQTPGSQYF
TRBJ2-1	TRBV24-1	TRBD2	few	TGTGCCACCAGTGATTTGCGCGGGAGGAGTTCTGAGCAGTTCTTC	CATSDLRGRSSEQFF
TRBJ1-5	TRBV5-6	NA	NA	TGTGCCAGCAGCGTAGACGGTAGCAATCAGCCCCAGCATTTT	CASSVDGSNQPQHF
TRBJ2-7	TRBV20-1	TRBD2	NA	TGCAGCTCGGGCCAGACTAGCGGGAGCCCCTACGAGCAGTACTTC	CSSGQTSGSPYEQYF
TRBJ2-1	TRBV10-3	NA	NA	TGTGCCATCTCAATATCTAAAGCCCCGGTCCATGAGCAGTTCTTC	CAISISKAPVHEQFF
TRBJ1-1	TRBV5-1	NA	NA	TGCGCCAGCAGCTTGTATCCGGACGCCGGGGAAGCTTTCTTT	CASSLYPDAGEAFF
TRBJ2-3	TRBV29-1	NA	few	TGCAGCGTTGAAGCTGTCACAGATACGCAGTATTTT	CSVEAVTDTQYF
TRBJ2-7	TRBV20-1	TRBD2	few	TGCAGTGCTAGAGATCTTGAGACTAGCGGGAGCTCCTACGAGCAGTACTTC	CSARDLETSGSSYEQYF
TRBJ2-1	TRBV15	NA	few	TGTGCCACCAGCAGCGGGACTTACAATGAGCAGTTCTTC	CATSSGTYNEQFF
TRBJ2-6	TRBV18	NA	NA	TGTGCCAGCTCACGAGGGGATTCCAACGTCCTGACTTTC	CASSRGDSNVLTF
TRBJ2-5	TRBV19	NA	many	TGTGCCAGTAGTACTCCAGCCGGGAGTGAGACCCAGTACTTC	CASSTPAGSETQYF
TRBJ2-6	TRBV6-2/TRBV6-3	NA	few	TGTGCCAGCAGTTATCCGTTGGGCCGTCCAGGGGCTCAAAAGGTTAGGGCCAACGTCCTGACTTTC	CASSYPLGRPGAQKVRANVLTF
TRBJ2-1	TRBV29-1	NA	many	TGCAGCGTTGATCCCTGGACGGGTTCCTACAATGAGCAGTTCTTC	CSVDPWTGSYNEQFF
TRBJ2-1	TRBV5-6	TRBD1	NA	TGTGCCAGCAGCCGGGACAGTCCGAATGAGCAGTTCTTC	CASSRDSPNEQFF
TRBJ2-1	TRBV18	TRBD1	many	TGTGCCAGCTCAAGACAGGGAATGTACAATGAGCAGTTCTTC	CASSRQGMYNEQFF
TRBJ1-1	TRBV5-1	NA	few	TGCGCCAGCAGCTTGGGCAGCATGAACACTGAAGCTTTCTTT	CASSLGSMNTEAFF
TRBJ2-1	TRBV4-3	TRBD2	few	TGCGCCAGCAGCCGTTACGGACTAGCGGGAGTCCGGGAGCAGTTCTTC	CASSRYGLAGVREQFF
TRBJ2-7	TRBV14	NA	few	TGTGCCAGCAGCCATTACAGAACAAGCTACGAGCAGTACTTC	CASSHYRTSYEQYF
TRBJ2-7	TRBV7-8	NA	few	TGTGCCAGCAGCTTAGGGCCCGGGCAGACCTACGAGCAGTACTTC	CASSLGPGQTYEQYF
TRBJ2-7	TRBV4-1	TRBD1	NA	TGCGCCAGCAGCCAAGATGCCGGGCAGGGGGCCGGCGAGCAGTACTTC	CASSQDAGQGAGEQYF
TRBJ1-5	TRBV10-1	NA	many	TGCGCCAGCAGTGAAGGGAGTAATCAGCCCCAGCATTTT	CASSEGSNQPQHF
TRBJ2-5	TRBV7-2	NA	NA	TGTGCCAGCAGCTGGTCCACGCATTTCCAGTACTTC	CASSWSTHFQYF
TRBJ2-5	TRBV19	NA	NA	TGTGCCAGTACCACGACGACGGCAGAGACCCAGTACTTC	CASTTTTAETQYF
TRBJ2-7	TRBV29-1	TRBD2	NA	TGCAGCGTTGCCCCTAGCGGAGCCTCCTACGAGCAGTACTTC	CSVAPSGASYEQYF
TRBJ2-2	TRBV5-1	NA	many	TGCGCCAGCCAGGAGGGGCCAAACACCGGGGAGCTGTTTTTT	CASQEGPNTGELFF
TRBJ2-7	TRBV6-1	NA	NA	TGTGCCAGCAGTGATTCGGGGACGCGGTACCCCTACGAGCAGTACTTC	CASSDSGTRYPYEQYF
TRBJ2-4	TRBV4-2	TRBD2	many	TGTGCCAGCAGCCAGAGGGTGATGACGGAAACGGGGGGAAACATTCAGTACTTC	CASSQRVMTETGGNIQYF
TRBJ2-7	TRBV7-2	TRBD2	few	TGTGCCAGCAGCTTAGTGGCTAGCGGGGGCTACGAGCAGTACTTC	CASSLVASGGYEQYF
TRBJ1-5	TRBV15	NA	few	TGTGCCACCAGCAGATACGGTAGCAATCAGCCCCAGCATTTT	CATSRYGSNQPQHF
TRBJ2-1	TRBV6-5	NA	many	TGTGCCAGCAGTTACTCATCGGGACCACCAACCTACAATGAGCAGTTCTTC	CASSYSSGPPTYNEQFF
TRBJ2-7	TRBV3-1	TRBD1	NA	TGTGCCAGCAGCCTGAGGGACAGGTGGTACGAGCAGTACTTC	CASSLRDRWYEQYF
TRBJ2-1	TRBV29-1	TRBD2	many	TGCAGCGTTCGGCGCCTAGCGGACTACAATGAGCAGTTCTTC	CSVRRLADYNEQFF
TRBJ2-2	TRBV6-2/TRBV6-3	NA	many	TGTGCCAGCACCCTTACAGGGAACACCGGGGAGCTGTTTTTT	CASTLTGNTGELFF
TRBJ2-4	TRBV27	NA	many	TGTGCCAGCAGTTTGAGGGGCCAAAACATTCAGTACTTC	CASSLRGQNIQYF
TRBJ2-1	TRBV29-1	NA	NA	TGCAGCGTTGGAAACTGGAAAAATGAGCAGTTCTTC	CSVGNWKNEQFF
TRBJ1-5	TRBV18	NA	NA	TGTGCCAGCTCGGACGCCGGGTTAAACAATCAGCCCCAGCATTTT	CASSDAGLNNQPQHF
TRBJ2-5	TRBV20-1	TRBD2	NA	TGCAGTGCTACCACGGGGCGGGAGGGTTTAGAGACCCAGTACTTC	CSATTGREGLETQYF
TRBJ2-1	TRBV12-3/TRBV12-4	TRBD2	many	TGTGCCAGCCGGCGGGAGGGAAACAATGAGCAGTTCTTC	CASRREGNNEQFF
TRBJ2-1	TRBV5-5	TRBD2	many	TGTGCCAGCAGCCAACTAGCGGGAGGCTCCATAGGTGAGCAGTTCTTC	CASSQLAGGSIGEQFF
TRBJ2-7	TRBV5-1	NA	few	TGCGCCAGCAGCCTAGGGACTGGGTGGGCGCAGTACTTC	CASSLGTGWAQYF
TRBJ2-3	TRBV7-2	NA	NA	TGTGCCAGCAGCCAAGGGATCTCCGGCACAGATACGCAGTATTTT	CASSQGISGTDTQYF
TRBJ2-5	TRBV3-1	NA	NA	TGTGCCAGCAGCCACGCCCTTCAAGAGACCCAGTACTTC	CASSHALQETQYF
TRBJ2-5	TRBV4-1	NA	few	TGCGCCAGCAGCTCACAGGGCGGGGAGGAGACCCAGTACTTC	CASSSQGGEETQYF
TRBJ2-2	TRBV4-2	NA	NA	TGTGCCAGCAGCCGCGTTCGGGGTGACGGAGAGCTGTTTTTT	CASSRVRGDGELFF
TRBJ2-5	TRBV7-6	NA	few	TGTGCCAGCAGCTTAGTGACAGCTCAAGAGACCCAGTACTTC	CASSLVTAQETQYF
TRBJ2-1	TRBV24-1	TRBD1	NA	TGTGCCACCAGTCCGGACAGGACAGGCAGTGAGCAGTTCTTC	CATSPDRTGSEQFF
TRBJ2-5	TRBV6-2/TRBV6-3	NA	NA	TGTGCCAGCAGTTACGGGGCCGGGGGCGGAGAGACCCAGTACTTC	CASSYGAGGGETQYF
TRBJ2-3	TRBV25-1	NA	many	TGTGCCAGCAGTGAATTCTGGTTCTCCACAGATACGCAGTATTTT	CASSEFWFSTDTQYF
TRBJ2-1	TRBV2	TRBD2	many	TGTGCCAGCAGGGAGCGGGAAAAGTCGGTGGGTGAGCAGTTCTTC	CASREREKSVGEQFF
TRBJ1-1	TRBV5-1	NA	many	TGTGCCAGCAGCTTAGACGTGAACACTGAAGCTTTCTTT	CASSLDVNTEAFF